These 27 T cell receptor beta chains share one sample of origin, sequenced in a study of cytomegalovirus exposure and HLA in healthy donors. The PCR was carried out with 60 Vbeta primers and 13 Jbeta primers. Assay used: immunoSEQ multiplex PCR; TCRdb lists only in-frame clones, some missing. Among some 90,000 clones listed, more than 60% were seen once. The sample consisted of PBMCs. The source of these receptors is a man aged 25 to 45 in good health and CMV-seronegative.

The rearrangement links TRBV13 to TRBJ2-1; tentatively, D is TRBD2 (6 bases). V shed 1 base and J shed 1 base, with 11 bases lying between them. Germline V gene data show CDR1 as PRHDT and CDR2 as FYEKMQ (reference sequence). The CDR3 length is 16 residues. Here the CDR3 DNA reads TGTGCCAGCAGCTTAGAAGGCGGGGAGTCCTACAATGAGCAGTTCTTC. This translates into CASSLEGGESYNEQFF.

V usage is TRBV6-5 and J usage is TRBJ2-7; 9 bases match TRBD1. V lost 6 bases to trimming and J lost 7 bases; unmatched junction nucleotides: 13. The germline gives CDR1 MNHEY, CDR2 SVGAGI. This CDR3 spans 15 amino acids. For the CDR3, the DNA is TGTGCCAGCAGAGGGTCCGGACAGGGGCCGTGGGAGCAGTACTTC. Amino acids: CASRGSGQGPWEQYF.

The chain carries TRBV9 and TRBJ1-2; D is undetermined. Germline loops: CDR1 SGDLS, CDR2 YYNGEE. V was pared by 2 bases and J by 8 bases, with 7 bases between. There are 11 residues in the CDR3. DNA of the CDR3: TGTGCCAGCAGCGTTCCGGGAGGCTACACCTTC. This translates into CASSVPGGYTF.

J is TRBJ1-6 and V is TRBV6-1; 8 nucleotides line up with TRBD1. CDR1 and CDR2 from the germline V gene are MNHNS and SASEGT. The CDR3 consists of 13 residues. V shed 7 bases and J 5 bases; nucleotides not matched to a gene: 1. The CDR3 nucleotides are TGTGCCAGCATGACAGGGGATAATTCACCCCTCCACTTT. Protein: CASMTGDNSPLHF.

The chain couples TRBV6-1 to TRBJ1-1, with D perhaps TRBD1 (6 bases). With 10 bases removed from V and 1 base from J, the gap between germline ends came to 13 bases. Germline-derived CDR1 and CDR2 are MNHNS and SASEGT. This CDR3 is built from 13 residues. DNA for the CDR3: TGTGCCATCTCAGACAGGTGGAACACTGAAGCTTTCTTT. It codes for CAISDRWNTEAFF.

About this clone: A junction boundary mismatches the germline segment, possibly from a read error. The V call is TRBV5-1, the J call TRBJ1-6, with 8 nucleotides matching TRBD1. Germline V gene data show CDR1 as SGHRS and CDR2 as YFSETQ. This CDR3 region has 14 residues. CDR3 sequence (DNA): TGCGCCAGCAGTTTGGACAGGGCTTATTCACCCCTCCACTTT. It specifies CASSLDRAYSPLHF.

The chain recombines TRBV7-9 with TRBJ1-1; 7 bases map to TRBD1. The ends lost 5 bases at V and 7 bases at J; junction bases unmatched: 4. The CDR3 extends over 12 amino acids. Germline lookup yields CDR1 SEHNR and CDR2 FQNEAQ (reference sequence). CDR3: CASSVGQLEAFF. CDR3 coding DNA: TGTGCCAGCAGCGTGGGACAGCTTGAAGCTTTCTTT.

J is TRBJ2-7 and V is TRBV5-1; the match to TRBD1 covers 7 bases. V lost 1 base to trimming and J lost 0 bases; unmatched junction nucleotides: 4. CDR1 and CDR2 from the germline V gene are SGHRS and YFSETQ. The CDR3 covers 15 residues. The CDR3 DNA reads TGCGCCAGCAGCTTGAGACAGGGCCTCTCCTACGAGCAGTACTTC. Translated: CASSLRQGLSYEQYF. The whole variable domain, filled in from reference TRBV5-1 and TRBJ2-7, reads KAGVTQTPRYLIKTRGQQVTLSCSPISGHRSVSWYQQTPGQGLQFLFEYFSETQRNKGNFPGRFSGRQFSNSRSEMNVSTLELGDSALYLCASSLRQGLSYEQYFGPGTRLTVT.

The CDR3 protein is CASSQDKGAEETQYF. CDR3 sequence (DNA): TGCGCCAGCAGCCAAGATAAGGGGGCCGAAGAGACCCAGTACTTC. The rearrangement joins TRBV4-1 to TRBJ2-5; 7 bases are a match to TRBD1. CDR3 size: 15 residues. V shed 0 bases and J 3 bases; nucleotides not matched to a gene: 4. The germline V gene encodes CDR1 MGHRA and CDR2 YSYEKL.

To note about this clone: Sequence at one end of the junction differs from germline and may be a read error. Different DNA sequences within this sample yield the same CDR3. V and J are TRBV7-9 and TRBJ1-1; D is unclear. The CDR3 length is 12 residues. Germline CDR1 and CDR2: SEHNR and FQNEAQ (reference sequence). CDR3 protein: CASSPYNTEAFF. The CDR3 DNA sequence: TGTGCTAGCAGCCCTTATAACACTGAAGCTTTCTTT.

The J gene is TRBJ1-1, the V gene TRBV7-9; the D is unclear. The CDR3 is 13 amino acids. CDR1 and CDR2 (germline): SEHNR, FQNEAQ (reference sequence). V was clipped by 1 base and J by 7 bases, with 10 bases between them. Written as DNA, the CDR3 is TGTGCCAGCAGCTTAGGGCAGAACTATGAAGCTTTCTTT. This gives the protein CASSLGQNYEAFF.

The chain couples TRBV7-2 to TRBJ2-5; 9 bases map to TRBD2. This CDR3 comprises 15 residues. Germline assignment: CDR1 SGHTA and CDR2 FQGNSA. The junction had 9 bases not matched to a gene; V was cut back by 5 bases and J by 5 bases. The CDR3 sequence is CASSQQGTSRETQYF. For the CDR3, the DNA is TGTGCCAGCAGCCAGCAAGGGACTAGCAGGGAGACCCAGTACTTC.

The V and J genes are TRBV27 and TRBJ2-1, with D possibly matching TRBD1 (6 bases). Germline V CDR1 and CDR2: MNHEY, SMNVEV (reference sequence). CDR3 length equals 14 residues. V was shortened by 5 bases and J by 7 bases, with 15 bases between the two germline ends. The CDR3 region is CASSIRDILNEQFF. CDR3 in DNA: TGTGCCAGCAGTATCCGGGACATACTAAATGAGCAGTTCTTC.

The J gene is TRBJ1-5, the V gene TRBV7-9; a weak D match, TRBD1 (5 bases). CDR1 and CDR2 (germline): SEHNR, FQNEAQ (reference sequence). The V and J ends lost 1 base and 4 bases respectively, with 11 bases between them. This CDR3 region has 15 residues. The CDR3 protein is CASSLEGADNQPQHF. CDR3 sequence (DNA): TGTGCCAGCAGCTTAGAAGGGGCAGATAATCAGCCCCAGCATTTT. The whole variable domain, filled in from reference TRBV7-9 and TRBJ1-5, reads DTGVSQNPRHKITKRGQNVTFRCDPISEHNRLYWYRQTLGQGPEFLTYFQNEAQLEKSRLLSDRFSAERPKGSFSTLEIQRTEQGDSAMYLCASSLEGADNQPQHFGDGTRLSIL.

V usage is TRBV30 and J usage is TRBJ1-6, with D possibly being TRBD1 (6 bases). The V and J ends lost 3 bases and 7 bases respectively, with 10 bases between them. This CDR3 contains 13 residues. Per the germline V gene, CDR1 is GTSNPN and CDR2 is SVGIG (reference sequence). CDR3 in DNA: TGTGCCTGGAGGGGACATACAAATTCACCCCTCCACTTT. Encoded protein: CAWRGHTNSPLHF.

With respect to this clone: At one end the junction does not follow the germline gene, possibly because of a read error. This chain uses TRBV10-3 with TRBJ1-2, with 9 bases aligning to TRBD1. Per germline, CDR1 ENHRY and CDR2 SYGVKD. The CDR3 has 13 amino acids. The CDR3 DNA sequence: TGTGCCATAAGTGGGGACAGGGAATATGGCTACACCTTC. Protein product: CAISGDREYGYTF.

By sample fraction, this clone is medium-sized. V and J are TRBV5-6 and TRBJ2-1; D might be TRBD2 (5 bases). This CDR3 spans 17 amino acids. The germline CDR1 and CDR2 sequences are SGHDT and YYEEEE. Trimming left V 4 bases short and J 0 bases short, with 17 bases between. This chain's CDR3 is CASSPPADRSSYNEQFF. The CDR3 nucleotides are TGTGCCAGCAGCCCCCCAGCGGACCGAAGCTCCTACAATGAGCAGTTCTTC.

The rearrangement uses TRBV10-3 and TRBJ1-1; D gene uncertain. The V and J ends lost 3 bases and 0 bases respectively, with 5 bases between them. The CDR3 is 13 amino acids. The germline gives CDR1 ENHRY, CDR2 SYGVKD. The CDR3 loop reads CAISDGMNTEAFF. The CDR3 coding sequence is TGTGCCATCAGTGACGGGATGAACACTGAAGCTTTCTTT.

DNA for the CDR3: TGTGCCAGCAGTGGGACTAGCGGGGGGGGAAATGAGCAGTTCTTC. This translates into CASSGTSGGGNEQFF. The gene calls are TRBV6-1 and TRBJ2-1, with TRBD2 matching 15 bases. Trimming at V came to 4 bases and at J to 7 bases, leaving 2 bases not matched to a gene. Germline lookup yields CDR1 MNHNS and CDR2 SASEGT. CDR3 length: 15 amino acids.

The V gene is TRBV27, the J gene TRBJ1-2, with D possibly being TRBD1 (5 bases). Per the germline V gene, CDR1 is MNHEY and CDR2 is SMNVEV (reference sequence). This CDR3 has 13 amino acids. Trimming cost V 6 bases and J 7 bases, with 15 bases left between them. The CDR3 loop reads CASSPGLGVGYTF. In nucleotides, the CDR3 is TGTGCCAGCAGCCCGGGACTTGGAGTTGGCTACACCTTC.

A few counts support this clone. The genes are TRBV23-1 and TRBJ1-3; D is perhaps TRBD1 (5 bases). TRBV23-1 counts as an open reading frame of uncertain function. V was trimmed by 0 bases and J by 4 bases, leaving 22 bases between them. The CDR3 spans 19 residues. The CDR3: CASSQSSRVPRVSGNTIYF. CDR3 DNA sequence: TGCGCCAGCAGTCAATCATCCAGGGTCCCCCGGGTATCAGGAAACACCATATATTTT.

The V call is TRBV7-9, the J call TRBJ1-4, with TRBD1 matching 9 bases. Trimming took 0 bases from V and 5 from J; bases not matched to a gene: 4. The length of the CDR3 is 16 residues. Germline CDR1 is SEHNR and CDR2 is FQNEAQ (reference sequence). This CDR3 reads CASSLALDRGNEKLFF. CDR3 nucleotide sequence: TGTGCCAGCAGCTTAGCCCTGGACAGGGGAAATGAAAAACTGTTTTTT.

The chain is built from TRBV19 and TRBJ1-6; D is uncertain. The CDR3 is made up of 14 amino acids. Germline V gene sequence: CDR1 LNHDA, CDR2 SQIVND (reference sequence). V lost 3 bases, J lost 0 bases, and 3 bases lay in between. DNA for the CDR3: TGTGCCAGTAGTATGAGCTCCTATAATTCACCCCTCCACTTT. Translating it yields CASSMSSYNSPLHF.

CDR3 in DNA: TGTGCCAGCAGCTTAGGCCTAGAGAGGCCAGATACGCAGTATTTT. Protein: CASSLGLERPDTQYF. The chain is built from TRBV7-9 and TRBJ2-3; D is undetermined. The ends were cut back, 1 base at V and 4 bases at J, with 12 bases in the middle. In germline, CDR1 is SEHNR, CDR2 FQNEAQ (reference sequence). This CDR3 has 15 amino acids. The full variable domain, rest sourced from reference TRBV7-9 and TRBJ2-3, is DTGVSQNPRHKITKRGQNVTFRCDPISEHNRLYWYRQTLGQGPEFLTYFQNEAQLEKSRLLSDRFSAERPKGSFSTLEIQRTEQGDSAMYLCASSLGLERPDTQYFGPGTRLTVL.

The V and J genes are TRBV5-4 and TRBJ2-6, with unresolved D. The CDR3 extends over 18 amino acids. The ends were cut back, 3 bases at V and 0 bases at J, with 16 bases in the middle. Per germline, CDR1 SGHNT and CDR2 YYREEE (reference sequence). CDR3 in DNA: TGTGCCAGCAGCTCAGGTGGGCGCTTCGCCTCTGGGGCCAACGTCCTGACTTTC. Translating it yields CASSSGGRFASGANVLTF.

The chain combines TRBV7-6 with TRBJ1-4, with 8 bases that match TRBD1. The CDR3 runs to 13 residues. V dropped 6 bases and J dropped 13; count of bases not matched to a gene: 10. Germline V gene lookup returns CDR1 SGHVS and CDR2 FNYEAQ. CDR3 amino acids: CASRPQGDGRLFF. In DNA form, the CDR3 reads TGTGCCAGCAGGCCACAGGGGGACGGAAGACTGTTTTTT.

The rearrangement links TRBV2 to TRBJ2-6; D uncertain. The germline V gene has CDR1 SNHLY and CDR2 FYNNEI. V was shortened by 1 base and J by 0 bases, with 7 bases between the two germline ends. This CDR3 has 16 amino acids. In nucleotides, the CDR3 is TGTGCCAGCAGTGAAGGCCTGAGCTCTGGGGCCAACGTCCTGACTTTC. This translates into CASSEGLSSGANVLTF.